A selection of T cell receptor beta chains follows, all from one sample in a study of blood T cell repertoires in COVID-19. Clones were read by immunoSEQ multiplex PCR, and TCRdb kept only the in-frame ones, dropping some. The data hold about 73,000 clones, with roughly four fifths observed a single time. What was sequenced was peripheral blood. These receptors came from a man in his 70s with COVID-19, enrolled during active disease. The CDR3 runs from the conserved cysteine through the conserved F or W. D genes are given only for firm matches. Clone size is given for some rows only: seen once, a few or many times, or a class if the clone is expanded.

V: TRBV5-5
J: TRBJ1-1
D: .
size: few
DNA: TGTGCCAGCACCAATGGGGGGGCTCTAATGAACACTGAAGCTTTCTTT
CDR3: CASTNGGALMNTEAFF

V: TRBV9
J: TRBJ1-2
D: .
size: .
DNA: TGTGCCAGCAGCGTATCCCGAACACCCGGGACACCAAACTCTCGGTATGGCTACACCTTC
CDR3: CASSVSRTPGTPNSRYGYTF

V: TRBV3-1/TRBV3-2
J: TRBJ2-7
D: .
size: .
DNA: TGTGCCAGCAGCCAAGTTCGGGACGAGCAGTACTTC
CDR3: CASSQVRDEQYF

V: TRBV7-2
J: TRBJ2-5
D: .
size: .
DNA: TGTGCCAGCAGCTTAGCGGGAGAACCGGAGGAGACCCAGTACTTC
CDR3: CASSLAGEPEETQYF

V: TRBV18
J: TRBJ2-7
D: TRBD2
size: .
DNA: TGTGCCAGCTCACTTGGGACTAGCGGGAGCTCCCCCTACGAGCAGTACTTC
CDR3: CASSLGTSGSSPYEQYF

V: TRBV3-1/TRBV3-2
J: TRBJ2-2
D: TRBD1
size: .
DNA: TGTGCCAGCAGCCAAGCCGGGACAGGGGGTACCGGGGAGCTGTTTTTT
CDR3: CASSQAGTGGTGELFF

V: TRBV5-5
J: TRBJ2-1
D: .
size: .
DNA: TGTGCCAGCAGCTTGATGGCGCGGGACAATGAGCAGTTCTTC
CDR3: CASSLMARDNEQFF

V: TRBV5-1
J: TRBJ1-2
D: TRBD1
size: .
DNA: TGCGCCAGCAGGTTGGGGCAGGGGGCCGATGGCTACACCTTC
CDR3: CASRLGQGADGYTF

V: TRBV7-9
J: TRBJ1-2
D: .
size: .
DNA: TGTGCCAGCAGCTTGGGGGCTCGAGGGTTCACATTCTATGGCTACACCTTC
CDR3: CASSLGARGFTFYGYTF

V: TRBV9
J: TRBJ1-6
D: .
size: .
DNA: TGTGCCAGCAGCCCTTCTGCTGGGGGCAATTCACCCCTCCACTTT
CDR3: CASSPSAGGNSPLHF

V: TRBV6-5
J: TRBJ1-3
D: .
size: few
DNA: TGTGCCAGCAGGGTCCCAGGGGCCGGAAACACCATATATTTT
CDR3: CASRVPGAGNTIYF